This paragraph covers one TCR beta chain sequence. This sample stems from a study of T cell responses to AZD1222 COVID-19 vaccine. Pooled in the analysis were second doses at about 4 or about 12 weeks. Clones were read by immunoSEQ multiplex PCR, and TCRdb kept only the in-frame ones, dropping some. The sample records over 130,000 clones, approximately 90% being singletons. There are 17 residues in the CDR3. CDR1 and CDR2 from the germline V gene are SGHTA and FQGNSA. V was cut by 5 bases and J by 1 base, with 17 bases left in between. The source material was peripheral blood, sampled 28 days after the second AZD1222 dose. V and J are TRBV7-2 and TRBJ2-2; D may be TRBD1 or TRBD2 (5 bases each). This TCR was recovered from an adult who received the AZD1222 COVID-19 vaccine. CDR3 in amino acids: CASSLNAGTWNTGELFF. The CDR3 nucleotides are TGTGCCAGCAGCCTTAATGCCGGGACCTGGAACACCGGGGAGCTGTTTTTT.